The 32 T cell receptor beta chains below all came from one sample that was sequenced in a study of blood T cell repertoires in COVID-19. Clones were read by immunoSEQ multiplex PCR, and TCRdb kept only the in-frame ones, dropping some. This table has over 35,000 clones, approximately 85% appearing once. Sequencing used peripheral blood. These TCRs come from a man aged 55 to 69 with active or convalescent COVID-19.

V is TRBV24-1 and J is TRBJ2-1, with TRBD2 matching over 8 bases. The CDR3 is 16 amino acids. After removal of 4 bases from V and 1 base from J, the junction contained 5 bases not matched to a gene. Germline V gene data show CDR1 as KGHDR and CDR2 as SFDVKD. The CDR3 sequence: CATSDSGTRSYNEQFF. The CDR3 DNA follows: TGTGCCACCAGTGACTCCGGGACTAGATCCTACAATGAGCAGTTCTTC.

The chain recombines TRBV2 with TRBJ2-5; no reliable D call. The CDR3 extends over 16 amino acids. V lost 2 bases and J 0 bases, leaving 13 bases between the germline ends. Germline assignment: CDR1 SNHLY and CDR2 FYNNEI. The CDR3 spells CASSEYSGQNQETQYF. The CDR3 DNA reads as TGTGCCAGCAGTGAATATTCTGGCCAGAACCAAGAGACCCAGTACTTC.

The J gene is TRBJ2-1, the V gene TRBV6-6; 13 bases are shared with TRBD2. V gave up 2 bases and J gave up 4 bases; unmatched junction bases: 2. Germline loops: CDR1 MNHNY, CDR2 SVGAGI (reference sequence). CDR3 length: 16 amino acids. CDR3 protein: CASSYQGLAGYNEQFF. CDR3 nucleotides: TGTGCCAGCAGTTACCAGGGACTAGCGGGGTACAATGAGCAGTTCTTC.

The chain carries TRBV14 and TRBJ2-1; D is possibly TRBD1 (6 bases). CDR1 and CDR2 from the germline V gene are SGHDN and FVKESK. The CDR3 runs 14 residues. V shed 11 bases and J shed 5 bases, with 19 bases lying between them. CDR3 region: CAASMWAGDNEQFF. As DNA, the CDR3 is TGTGCCGCGTCCATGTGGGCAGGGGACAATGAGCAGTTCTTC.

The chain couples TRBV19 to TRBJ1-4; TRBD1 matches at 9 bases. V gave up 5 bases and J gave up 8 bases; unmatched junction bases: 9. The CDR3 spans 15 residues. The germline V gene has CDR1 LNHDA and CDR2 SQIVND (reference sequence). CDR3 residues: CASSPRTGVGEKLFF. The CDR3 DNA follows: TGTGCCAGTAGTCCACGGACAGGGGTTGGGGAAAAACTGTTTTTT.

The CDR3 is CASRMTGGNTEAFF. The CDR3 region has the DNA TGTGCCAGCAGAATGACAGGGGGGAACACTGAAGCTTTCTTT. The V gene is TRBV6-5, the J gene TRBJ1-1, with 9 bases identical to TRBD1. CDR1 and CDR2 (germline): MNHEY, SVGAGI. The CDR3 loop spans 14 amino acids. The V and J ends lost 6 bases and 1 base, in that order; junction bases with no gene match: 3.

The chain recombines TRBV5-8 with TRBJ2-5; the D is unclear. The CDR3 spans 11 residues. CDR1 SGHTS and CDR2 YDEGEE come from the germline V gene. Trimming took off 5 bases at V and 9 bases at J, with 11 bases between the two ends. The CDR3 region is CASSYSRAQYF. CDR3 nucleotides: TGTGCCAGCAGTTACAGTAGAGCCCAGTACTTC.

The chain carries TRBV19 and TRBJ2-2, with D perhaps TRBD2 (6 bases). V was clipped by 1 base and J by 4 bases, with 13 bases between them. The V gene's germline CDR1 is LNHDA and CDR2 SQIVND (reference sequence). The CDR3 has 16 residues. The CDR3 DNA is TGTGCCAGTAGTATAGGAGACGGGAGTGGCACCGGGGAGCTGTTTTTT. Translated: CASSIGDGSGTGELFF.

This clone appeared once. The chain carries TRBV19 and TRBJ2-1; 14 bases are shared with TRBD2. This CDR3 has 18 amino acids. Germline values: CDR1 LNHDA, CDR2 SQIVND (reference sequence). The trim removed 0 bases at V and 2 bases at J, leaving 3 bases unmatched. The CDR3 spells CASSIEGLAGGPYNEQFF. In nucleotides, the CDR3 is TGTGCCAGTAGTATAGAAGGACTAGCGGGAGGCCCCTACAATGAGCAGTTCTTC.

The V and J genes are TRBV19 and TRBJ2-1; 8 nucleotides align to TRBD2. CDR3 length: 14 amino acids. CDR1 and CDR2 from the germline V gene are LNHDA and SQIVND (reference sequence). The trim removed 4 bases at V and 6 bases at J, leaving 5 bases unmatched. The CDR3 here is CASSTRGAGNEQFF. CDR3 DNA sequence: TGTGCCAGTAGTACGCGGGGGGCCGGCAATGAGCAGTTCTTC.

The chain joins TRBV5-1 to TRBJ1-4; the match to TRBD1 covers 7 bases. This CDR3 comprises 15 residues. Trimming at V came to 0 bases and at J to 7 bases, leaving 6 bases not matched to a gene. CDR1 is SGHRS and CDR2 is YFSETQ in the germline V gene. CDR3 region: CASSLAGAGGEKLFF. The CDR3 DNA reads TGCGCCAGCAGCTTGGCCGGTGCAGGGGGTGAAAAACTGTTTTTT.

This clone was detected once. The genes are TRBV6-5 and TRBJ2-4; 7 positions match TRBD1. CDR3 length equals 16 residues. The trim removed 2 bases at V and 10 bases at J, leaving 14 bases unmatched. Germline CDR1 MNHEY, CDR2 SVGAGI. The CDR3 bases are TGTGCCAGCAGTTACGCCACCGACAGGGCCCTGGGTATTCAGTACTTC. Translation gives CASSYATDRALGIQYF.

The CDR3 region has the DNA TGTGCCAGCAGCTTGCAATCCGGGTCGGAGACCCAGTACTTC. Translating gives CASSLQSGSETQYF. V and J are TRBV5-4 and TRBJ2-5; D unclear. Germline CDR1 SGHNT, CDR2 YYREEE (reference sequence). Trimming took 1 base from V and 5 from J, leaving 12 bases between them. The CDR3 spans 14 residues.

The CDR3 here is CASSQRGGETQYF. For the CDR3, the DNA is TGTGCCAGCAGCCAAAGGGGGGGAGAGACCCAGTACTTC. The chain carries TRBV2 and TRBJ2-5; maybe TRBD2 (7 bases). The CDR3 loop spans 13 amino acids. Per germline, CDR1 SNHLY and CDR2 FYNNEI. With 6 bases removed from V and 4 bases from J, the gap between germline ends came to 12 bases. The full variable domain, completed using reference TRBV2 and TRBJ2-5, is EPEVTQTPSHQVTQMGQEVILRCVPISNHLYFYWYRQILGQKVEFLVSFYNNEISEKSEIFDDQFSVERPDGSNFTLKIRSTKLEDSAMYFCASSQRGGETQYFGPGTRLLVL.

This clone was seen more than once but under ten times. The CDR3 here is CASSGYLQGTNEKLFF. The CDR3 DNA reads as TGTGCCAGCAGTGGTTACCTACAGGGTACTAATGAAAAACTGTTTTTT. This chain uses TRBV2 with TRBJ1-4; tentative D call: TRBD1 (6 bases). Germline loops: CDR1 SNHLY, CDR2 FYNNEI. The V gene lost 4 bases and the J gene lost 2 bases, with 14 bases spanning the gap. CDR3 length: 16 residues.

The V and J genes are TRBV19 and TRBJ2-2; tentatively, D is TRBD2 (5 bases). The CDR3 consists of 13 residues. Trimming pared 10 bases from V and 4 bases from J, leaving 13 bases between. In germline, CDR1 is LNHDA, CDR2 SQIVND (reference sequence). CDR3 protein: CATTGSATGELFF. In nucleotides, the CDR3 is TGTGCCACCACGGGGTCAGCCACCGGGGAGCTGTTTTTT.

In its sample, this clone was seen once. The gene calls are TRBV4-1 and TRBJ2-6; TRBD2 aligns across 12 bases. The CDR3 extends over 21 amino acids. The V segment lost 4 bases and the J segment 2 bases; nucleotides outside the gene matches: 15. The V gene's germline CDR1 is MGHRA and CDR2 YSYEKL. CDR3 nucleotides: TGCGCCAGCAGCCCTTCCACTAGCGGGAGGTCCCTCATCGCTGGGGCCAACGTCCTGACTTTC. Residues: CASSPSTSGRSLIAGANVLTF.

The V call is TRBV3-1 (or the pseudogene TRBV3-2), the J call TRBJ2-2, with 7 bases matching TRBD1. The CDR3 sequence is 17 residues long. Germline values: CDR1 LGHDT, CDR2 YNNKEL (reference sequence). The V and J ends lost 0 bases and 1 base, in that order; junction bases with no gene match: 5. The DNA of the CDR3 is TGTGCCAGCAGCCAAGAAAGACACAGGGGGAACACCGGGGAGCTGTTTTTT. It encodes CASSQERHRGNTGELFF.

The chain couples TRBV4-1 to TRBJ1-2, with 8 bases matching TRBD1. After removal of 5 bases from V and 3 bases from J, the junction contained 8 bases not matched to a gene. Germline V CDR1 and CDR2: MGHRA, YSYEKL. The CDR3 is 15 residues long. CDR3 in DNA: TGCGCCAGCAGCAAACAGGACAGGGTCGACTATGGCTACACCTTC. Amino acid sequence: CASSKQDRVDYGYTF.

To note about this clone: The conserved closing phenylalanine or tryptophan is absent in this CDR3, likely reflecting a read error. The DNA is omitted, as the CDR3 cannot be located on it reliably, and the CDR3 follows TCRdb's listing. The chain carries TRBV20-1 and TRBJ1-2; the table gives TRBD1 as D, unverified against the DNA. The CDR3 sequence runs 9 residues, both termini included. Germline-derived CDR1 and CDR2 are DFQATT and SNEGSKA (reference sequence). CDR3 loop: CSAPLWGPP.

This clone showed up just a few times. The chain uses TRBV4-1 and TRBJ2-1; 8 bases map to TRBD2. Germline V gene data show CDR1 as MGHRA and CDR2 as YSYEKL. The CDR3 is 16 amino acids. Unmatched junction bases numbered 13, after V lost 3 bases and J lost 9 bases. This CDR3 reads CASSHDSGLVMFEQFF. The CDR3 bases are TGCGCCAGCAGCCATGATTCGGGACTAGTTATGTTTGAGCAGTTCTTC.

This chain links TRBV5-1 with TRBJ2-3, with 7 bases identical to TRBD2. V was clipped by 0 bases and J by 1 base; unmatched bases: 11. The CDR3 consists of 18 residues. Germline V gene data show CDR1 as SGHRS and CDR2 as YFSETQ. CDR3 amino acids: CASSLGFSSGRRTDTQYF. Here the CDR3 DNA reads TGCGCCAGCAGCTTGGGTTTCTCTAGCGGCCGACGCACAGATACGCAGTATTTT.

In its sample, this clone was seen once. The genes are TRBV3-1 (or the pseudogene TRBV3-2) and TRBJ2-1; 9 bases are shared with TRBD1. This CDR3 spans 20 amino acids. The V gene end was trimmed by 0 bases and the J gene end by 6 bases; junction bases not matched to a gene: 18. The germline V gene has CDR1 LGHDT and CDR2 YNNKEL (reference sequence). This CDR3 is CASSQDYPPPGQGWSNEQFF. CDR3 in DNA: TGTGCCAGCAGCCAAGACTATCCCCCCCCGGGACAGGGCTGGAGCAATGAGCAGTTCTTC.

The V gene is TRBV2, the J gene TRBJ2-1, with no clear D. Germline V gene data show CDR1 as SNHLY and CDR2 as FYNNEI. The length of the CDR3 is 12 residues. V lost 6 bases to trimming and J lost 9 bases, with 12 bases between them. In DNA form, the CDR3 reads TGTGCCAGCAGCCGCGACTCTCTTGAGCAGTTCTTC. Protein: CASSRDSLEQFF.

This chain links TRBV7-6 with TRBJ2-5; 7 positions agree with TRBD2. Per germline, CDR1 SGHVS and CDR2 FNYEAQ. CDR3 size: 14 residues. V dropped 5 bases and J dropped 3; count of bases not matched to a gene: 6. CDR3: CASSKTGTKETQYF. In DNA form, the CDR3 reads TGTGCCAGCAGCAAAACCGGGACTAAAGAGACCCAGTACTTC.

This rearrangement joins TRBV4-1 to TRBJ2-2; 13 bases fit TRBD2. J lost 7 bases, V lost 5 bases, and 13 bases had no gene match. The CDR3 spans 18 residues. The germline CDR1 and CDR2 sequences are MGHRA and YSYEKL. CDR3 amino acids: CASSFRSGTSGASGELFF. CDR3 DNA sequence: TGCGCCAGCAGCTTCCGAAGTGGGACTAGCGGGGCGAGCGGGGAGCTGTTTTTT.

This clone has a single count. The chain is built from TRBV28 and TRBJ1-2, with D tentatively TRBD1 (5 bases). The germline gives CDR1 MDHEN, CDR2 SYDVKM. Trimming removed 2 bases from V and 4 bases from J, with 8 bases in between. CDR3 length equals 13 residues. The CDR3 coding sequence is TGTGCCAGCAGTTTAGGGAGGGGCTATGGCTACACCTTC. It encodes CASSLGRGYGYTF.

The chain recombines TRBV5-1 with TRBJ1-1; D may be TRBD1 (5 bases). Germline CDR1 SGHRS, CDR2 YFSETQ. V was clipped by 3 bases and J by 0 bases, with 9 bases between them. The CDR3 runs to 14 residues. CDR3 nucleotide sequence: TGCGCCAGCAGCTGGGGCGAAATGAACACTGAAGCTTTCTTT. This sequence encodes CASSWGEMNTEAFF.

The chain has TRBV10-3 and TRBJ2-1, with TRBD1 matching over 7 bases. The CDR3 covers 16 residues. Looked up from germline, CDR1 is ENHRY and CDR2 is SYGVKD. V shed 6 bases and J 0 bases; nucleotides not matched to a gene: 8. The CDR3 reads CAISADTGDSYNEQFF. The CDR3 DNA reads as TGTGCCATCAGCGCGGATACAGGGGACTCCTACAATGAGCAGTTCTTC.

V is TRBV6-5 and J is TRBJ1-6, with TRBD1 matching 9 bases. In germline, CDR1 is MNHEY, CDR2 SVGAGI. This CDR3 has 15 amino acids. J was trimmed by 8 bases and V by 6 bases; bases with no gene match: 8. CDR3 coding DNA: TGTGCCAGCAGCCGAAATGGACAGGGGCATTCACCCCTCCACTTT. It encodes CASSRNGQGHSPLHF.

The chain couples TRBV4-2 to TRBJ1-4; D is unclear. This CDR3 comprises 14 residues. CDR1 and CDR2 from the germline V gene are LGHNA and YNFKEQ. Trimming cost V 0 bases and J 6 bases, with 8 bases left between them. The CDR3 region has the DNA TGTGCCAGCAGCCAAGACGCCCGGGATGAAAAACTGTTTTTT. The encoded protein is CASSQDARDEKLFF.

CDR3 in DNA: TGTGCCAGCAGTCAAATCCGGGACAGGCTACAAGCGGGGTATGGCTACACCTTC. This sequence encodes CASSQIRDRLQAGYGYTF. The J gene is TRBJ1-2, the V gene TRBV6-6; TRBD1 matches at 8 bases. Trimming at V came to 5 bases and at J to 5 bases, leaving 19 bases not matched to a gene. CDR1 is MNHNY and CDR2 is SVGAGI in the germline V gene (reference sequence). The CDR3 length is 18 residues.